What follows is one TCR beta chain and its context. The antigen remains unidentified. This sample is part of a study of cytomegalovirus exposure and HLA in healthy donors. Study context: There were roughly 80 million unique TCRs (from HLA-typed donors) in an early data release.

Researchers ran the PCR with 60 Vbeta and 13 Jbeta primers. The repertoire was sequenced with immunoSEQ multiplex PCR; TCRdb's copy has only in-frame clones and lacks some. The sample yields 150,000 to 170,000 clones, 74% seen once. The CDR3 runs to 15 residues. Losses at the gene ends were 6 bases for V and 1 base for J; bases not matched to a gene: 4. Germline CDR1 reads MRHNA; CDR2 reads SNTAGT. Findings and caveats of the study: Association of 15,000 to 20,000 TCR beta sequences with HLA alleles was found at 0.05 false discovery rate in a later analysis. Most CMV-associated TCR beta chains appeared HLA-restricted in a later analysis. The authors enumerated under 200 TCR beta chains as linked to cytomegalovirus.

This chain links TRBV6-4 with TRBJ2-1, with TRBD2 identical over 9 bases. The clonotype was recovered from a man aged 25 to 40 in good health and CMV-seronegative. Sequenced material: PBMCs. The CDR3 protein is CASRRTSDSYNEQFF. Written as DNA, the CDR3 is TGTGCCAGCAGAAGGACTAGCGATTCCTACAATGAGCAGTTCTTC.